These T cell receptor beta chains were read from a single sample in a study of beta chain features in type 1 diabetes. TCRdb's copy holds only in-frame clones and misses some; the assay was immunoSEQ multiplex PCR. The sample lists roughly 500,000 clones, about an eighth occurring once. The sequencing sample was made of naive CD4+ T cells from blood. All receptors come from a woman aged 18-30 years in good health. Each CDR3 is given without its conserved first and last residue. D genes are given only for firm matches.

v_gene	d_gene	j_gene	CDR3aa
TRBV19	-	TRBJ2-3	ASSSYRADTQY
TRBV7-2	-	TRBJ2-5	ASSSVGVLRETQY
TRBV7-8	-	TRBJ2-5	ASSFVGQLTETQY
TRBV25-1	-	TRBJ1-2	ASSDTRKGWYGYT
TRBV4-3	-	TRBJ1-5	ASSPRLGANQPQH
TRBV7-2	-	TRBJ2-3	ASSLKAQQY
TRBV15	-	TRBJ1-2	ATSRDLSAGDGYT
TRBV12-5	TRBD1	TRBJ2-1	ASSRDRYNEQF
TRBV5-4	-	TRBJ1-6	ASSLDGNSPLH
TRBV29-1	-	TRBJ1-4	SVRDGGEKLF
TRBV2	-	TRBJ2-1	ASVLQSEQF